These 4 T cell receptor beta chains were all obtained from the same sample, sequenced in a study of PD-1 blockade in classical Hodgkin lymphoma. Produced via immunoSEQ multiplex PCR; TCRdb's table is partial and in-frame only. The data show about 6,000 clones, over 75% seen once. Every one of the patients relapsed after autologous stem cell transplantation (brentuximab vedotin exposure was variable). Magnetic negative selection isolated CD8+ T cells from thawed PBMCs. This specimen was CD8+ T cells from blood, taken at baseline. These receptors all stem from a human donor with classical Hodgkin lymphoma.

V gene TRBV11-3 combines with J gene TRBJ2-2; 9 bases align to TRBD1. The J segment lost 7 bases and the V segment lost 5 bases, leaving 8 bases of the junction unmatched. Germline V gene data show CDR1 as SGHNT and CDR2 as YENEEA. This CDR3 has 15 residues. The CDR3 spells CASSPTTGGIGELFF. As DNA, the CDR3 is TGTGCCAGCAGCCCAACGACAGGGGGAATCGGGGAGCTGTTTTTT.

V gene TRBV6-5 combines with J gene TRBJ2-7, with unresolved D. Germline-derived CDR1 and CDR2 are MNHEY and SVGAGI. This CDR3 contains 14 residues. Trimming cost V 2 bases and J 6 bases, with 14 bases left between them. CDR3 region: CASSYRENSVEQYF. For the CDR3, the DNA is TGTGCCAGCAGTTACAGGGAAAACTCGGTCGAGCAGTACTTC.

The CDR3 sequence: CASSLRTDTQYF. The DNA for the CDR3 is TGCGCCAGCAGCCTCCGCACAGATACGCAGTATTTT. The genes are TRBV4-1 and TRBJ2-3; no clear D. V gave up 4 bases and J gave up 1 base, with 3 bases separating them. Per germline, CDR1 MGHRA and CDR2 YSYEKL. The CDR3 length is 12 residues.

This clone was seen only a few times. CDR3 coding DNA: TGCGCCAGCAGCCACAGGGGGCTCAATTCACCCCTCCACTTT. Its protein is CASSHRGLNSPLHF. This chain joins TRBV4-1 and TRBJ1-6, with 8 nucleotides matching TRBD1. The CDR3 is made up of 14 amino acids. J gave up 7 bases and V 3 bases, and 2 bases lay outside the gene matches. Germline lookup yields CDR1 MGHRA and CDR2 YSYEKL.